A selection of T cell receptor beta chains follows, all from one sample in a study of graft-versus-host responses after intestinal transplantation. These receptors lack a known antigen. Data came from immunoSEQ multiplex PCR; TCRdb stores just in-frame clones and leaves some out. The sample lists about 100,000 clones, approximately 88% occurring once. Source: unstimulated CD4+ T cells sorted from spleen or lymph node cells, taken before transplant. Source of these receptors: a human donor who was the organ donor for an intestinal transplant. Each CDR3 is given with its conserved first and last residue. Each record gives: D gene, J gene, clone size, V gene, CDR3 protein, CDR3 DNA. A D gene is named only where the DNA matches it firmly. Expanded clones get a size class; other rows say once, few or many, or leave the size out.

>TRBD2|TRBJ2-1|NA|TRBV7-3
CASSLKRGDNEQFF
TGTGCCAGCAGCTTAAAGCGGGGGGACAATGAGCAGTTCTTC
>NA|TRBJ1-3|NA|TRBV11-2
CASSSHGGAGNTIYF
TGTGCCAGCAGCTCCCACGGGGGGGCTGGAAACACCATATATTTT
>TRBD2|TRBJ2-3|NA|TRBV7-9
CASSFGLAGDTQYF
TGTGCCAGCAGCTTCGGCCTAGCGGGAGATACGCAGTATTTT
>TRBD2|TRBJ2-7|NA|TRBV6-5
CASRLGTSGEQYF
TGTGCCAGCCGTCTCGGGACTAGCGGAGAGCAGTACTTC
>TRBD2|TRBJ2-1|NA|TRBV28
CASSGGGLSTLSEQFF
TGTGCCAGCAGCGGGGGGGGACTATCTACCCTCAGTGAGCAGTTCTTC
>TRBD1|TRBJ2-2|NA|TRBV25-1
CASSPAGTGITGELFF
TGTGCCAGCTCACCGGCCGGGACAGGGATAACCGGGGAGCTGTTTTTT
>TRBD1|TRBJ1-1|NA|TRBV6-1
CASRSMTGWLTEAFF
TGTGCCAGCAGATCCATGACAGGGTGGCTCACTGAAGCTTTCTTT
>NA|TRBJ1-1|NA|TRBV2
CASSELLAMFEAFF
TGTGCCAGCAGTGAACTATTGGCGATGTTTGAAGCTTTCTTT
>NA|TRBJ1-4|NA|TRBV7-2
CASSRQTSTNEKLFF
TGTGCCAGCAGCCGACAGACTTCAACTAATGAAAAACTGTTTTTT
>NA|TRBJ1-2|NA|TRBV10-1
CASSEKLRSRKNYGYTF
TGCGCCAGCAGTGAGAAGTTAAGATCGCGAAAGAACTATGGCTACACCTTC
>TRBD2|TRBJ2-1|NA|TRBV19
CASSERSGSGNNEQFF
TGTGCCAGTAGTGAACGTAGCGGGAGCGGAAACAATGAGCAGTTCTTC
>TRBD2|TRBJ2-7|NA|TRBV27
CASSLLAGYEQYF
TGTGCCAGCAGTTTACTAGCGGGTTACGAGCAGTACTTC
>TRBD2|TRBJ2-3|NA|TRBV5-6
CASSISHRAGTSVDTQYF
TGTGCCAGCAGCATATCCCACAGAGCCGGGACTAGCGTAGATACGCAGTATTTT
>NA|TRBJ2-3|NA|TRBV10-3
CAIRGYLGDTQYF
TGTGCCATCAGGGGTTACCTGGGGGATACGCAGTATTTT
>TRBD2|TRBJ2-1|once|TRBV6-6
CASSYYGGDYNEQFF
TGTGCCAGCAGTTACTATGGGGGGGATTACAATGAGCAGTTCTTC
>NA|TRBJ2-7|NA|TRBV10-2
CASTRDSYEQYF
TGCGCCAGCACCAGGGATTCCTACGAGCAGTACTTC
>NA|TRBJ1-1|NA|TRBV9
CASSPRITNTEAFF
TGTGCCAGCAGCCCGAGGATCACGAACACTGAAGCTTTCTTT
>NA|TRBJ2-7|once|TRBV11-2
CASRSGLTYEQYF
TGTGCCAGCAGGTCAGGCTTAACCTACGAGCAGTACTTC
>NA|TRBJ1-2|few|TRBV7-9
CASSLGSRIYGYTF
TGTGCCAGCAGCTTAGGGTCGCGGATCTATGGCTACACCTTC
>NA|TRBJ1-6|few|TRBV7-8
CASTPGHKSPLHF
TGTGCCAGCACACCGGGACACAAATCACCCCTCCACTTT
>NA|TRBJ1-2|NA|TRBV4-1
CASSQVGAGANYGYTF
TGCGCCAGCAGCCAAGTAGGGGCCGGGGCTAACTATGGCTACACCTTC
>NA|TRBJ2-6|NA|TRBV5-6
CASSFGVSGANVLTF
TGTGCCAGCAGCTTTGGTGTCTCTGGGGCCAACGTCCTGACTTTC
>NA|TRBJ2-1|NA|TRBV19
CASSGTDGGEQFF
TGTGCCAGTAGCGGAACGGACGGAGGTGAGCAGTTCTTC